This TCR beta chain was documented in a study of PD-L1 blockade in urothelial cancer. For the study at large: Blood was subjected to analysis at 3 weeks (second dose) and 6 weeks following treatment start.

This clone was counted a few times. The CDR3 is 18 residues long. In germline, CDR1 is MNHEY, CDR2 SMNVEV (reference sequence). Deletions cut 5 bases from V and 0 bases from J, with 20 bases between. The table came from immunoSEQ multiplex PCR; TCRdb's copy has only in-frame clones and leaves some out. This sample has more than 40,000 clones; 70% to 90% occur once, and the top ten carry 14%. The V call is TRBV27, the J call TRBJ1-5; TRBD1 is a possible D gene (5 bases). This sequence originates from a woman aged 60-70 years with urothelial cancer. Sequences were derived from PBMCs, sampled around atezolizumab (anti-PD-L1) treatment. This chain's CDR3 is CASSDSKWMLYSNQPQHF. Here the CDR3 DNA reads TGTGCCAGCAGTGACAGTAAATGGATGCTTTATAGCAATCAGCCCCAGCATTTT.